This T cell receptor beta chain was found in a study of CD8 T cells in Susac syndrome. The authors carried out high-throughput sequencing of TCR beta. They applied it to CD8+ and CD4+ T cells obtained from blood. Multiple sclerosis controls were treatment-naive patients with stable or active relapsing-remitting disease. Both CD4+ and CD8+ T cells were negatively isolated, and TEMRA cells underwent FACS enrichment. RNA, at about 0.45 to 1 ug, was reverse transcribed with random hexamers. The TCR beta CDR3 was amplified by immunoSEQ multiplex PCR across 54 Vbeta, 13 Jbeta. Via MiXCR, TCRdb re-called the immunoSEQ multiplex PCR reads, giving one row per CDR3 protein. This table has about 440,000 distinct CDR3 sequences, more than 80% appearing once. Germline V lookup: CDR1 SGHVT, CDR2 SQSDAQ. This CDR3 is built from 19 residues. The V and J ends lost 5 bases and 4 bases, in that order; junction bases with no gene match: 14.

The rearrangement uses TRBV7-4 and TRBJ2-6; 10 positions agree with TRBD1. The TCR sequence derives from a human donor with multiple sclerosis. Sample: CD8+ T cells from PBMCs. Here the CDR3 DNA reads TGTGCCAGCAGCCATCCCGGGACAGGGGCTCGTGGAGGGGCCAACGTCCTGACTTTC. The encoded protein is CASSHPGTGARGGANVLTF.